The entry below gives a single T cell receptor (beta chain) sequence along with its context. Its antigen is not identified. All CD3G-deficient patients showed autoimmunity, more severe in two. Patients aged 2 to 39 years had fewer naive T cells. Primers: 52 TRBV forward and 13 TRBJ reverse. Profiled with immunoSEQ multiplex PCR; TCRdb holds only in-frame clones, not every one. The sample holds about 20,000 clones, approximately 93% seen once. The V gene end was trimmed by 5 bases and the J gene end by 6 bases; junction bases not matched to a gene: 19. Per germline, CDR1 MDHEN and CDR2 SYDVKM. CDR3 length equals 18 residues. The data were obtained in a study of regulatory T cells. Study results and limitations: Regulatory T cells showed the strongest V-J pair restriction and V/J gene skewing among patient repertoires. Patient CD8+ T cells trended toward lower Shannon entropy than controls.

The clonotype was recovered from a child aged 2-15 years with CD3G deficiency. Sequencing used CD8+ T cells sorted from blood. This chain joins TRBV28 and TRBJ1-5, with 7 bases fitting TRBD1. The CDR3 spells CASSGKTGTVFAGQPQHF. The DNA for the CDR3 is TGTGCCAGCAGTGGAAAAACCGGGACAGTATTCGCGGGTCAGCCCCAGCATTTT.